A selection of T cell receptor beta chains follows, all from one sample in a study of blood T cells in healthy people across ages. TCRdb redid the calling of the 5' RACE reads with MiXCR, one entry per CDR3 protein. The sample holds approximately 850,000 distinct CDR3 sequences, about 42% seen once. Sequenced sample: blood. These receptor sequences come from a man in his 60s in good health. Each CDR3 is given with its conserved first and last residue. The order of the fields is CDR3 length, J gene, clone size, D gene, V gene, CDR3 protein, CDR3 DNA. A D gene is named only where the DNA matches it firmly. Rows give clone size only sometimes, using once, few, many, or a class for an expanded clone.

CDR3 length: 15
J gene: TRBJ2-5
clone size: -
D gene: -
V gene: TRBV7-9
CDR3 protein: CASSLVDGGQETQYF
CDR3 DNA: TGTGCCAGCAGCTTAGTTGATGGGGGACAAGAGACCCAGTACTTC

CDR3 length: 14
J gene: TRBJ1-2
clone size: many
D gene: TRBD1
V gene: TRBV7-2
CDR3 protein: CASSFYGTGDGYTF
CDR3 DNA: TGTGCCAGCAGCTTCTACGGGACAGGGGATGGCTACACCTTC

CDR3 length: 14
J gene: TRBJ1-6
clone size: -
D gene: -
V gene: TRBV28
CDR3 protein: CASSPPTANSPLHF
CDR3 DNA: TGTGCCAGCAGTCCCCCGACCGCGAATTCACCCCTCCACTTT

CDR3 length: 14
J gene: TRBJ2-3
clone size: -
D gene: TRBD2
V gene: TRBV6-1
CDR3 protein: CASGTSGVGDTQYF
CDR3 DNA: TGTGCCAGCGGGACTAGCGGGGTCGGTGATACGCAGTATTTT

CDR3 length: 16
J gene: TRBJ2-1
clone size: once
D gene: -
V gene: TRBV11-3
CDR3 protein: CASSLAGARKYNEQFF
CDR3 DNA: TGTGCCAGCAGCTTAGCGGGGGCCCGGAAGTACAATGAGCAGTTCTTC

CDR3 length: 14
J gene: TRBJ1-1
clone size: -
D gene: TRBD1
V gene: TRBV7-9
CDR3 protein: CASSLFTGDTEAFF
CDR3 DNA: TGTGCCAGCAGCTTGTTCACAGGGGATACTGAAGCTTTCTTT

CDR3 length: 16
J gene: TRBJ1-1
clone size: few
D gene: TRBD1
V gene: TRBV11-1
CDR3 protein: CASSLARDRVYTEAFF
CDR3 DNA: TGTGCCAGCAGCTTAGCCCGGGACAGGGTTTACACTGAAGCTTTCTTT

CDR3 length: 15
J gene: TRBJ2-1
clone size: -
D gene: TRBD1
V gene: TRBV7-9
CDR3 protein: CASSARQGAWYEQFF
CDR3 DNA: TGTGCCAGCAGCGCACGACAGGGGGCCTGGTATGAGCAGTTCTTC

CDR3 length: 12
J gene: TRBJ2-1
clone size: -
D gene: -
V gene: TRBV7-6
CDR3 protein: CASSLSDGEQFF
CDR3 DNA: TGTGCCAGCAGCTTATCCGACGGTGAGCAGTTCTTC

CDR3 length: 11
J gene: TRBJ1-1
clone size: once
D gene: -
V gene: TRBV10-3
CDR3 protein: CTISEGTEAFF
CDR3 DNA: TGTACCATCAGTGAAGGGACTGAAGCTTTCTTT

CDR3 length: 15
J gene: TRBJ1-2
clone size: few
D gene: -
V gene: TRBV6-2/TRBV6-3
CDR3 protein: CASDEPGTRNYGYTF
CDR3 DNA: TGTGCCAGCGATGAACCCGGGACAAGGAACTATGGCTACACCTTC

CDR3 length: 16
J gene: TRBJ2-3
clone size: -
D gene: -
V gene: TRBV4-1
CDR3 protein: CASSLGTPGGTDTQYF
CDR3 DNA: TGCGCCAGCAGCCTGGGGACCCCCGGGGGCACAGATACGCAGTATTTT

CDR3 length: 19
J gene: TRBJ2-2
clone size: -
D gene: TRBD2
V gene: TRBV6-2/TRBV6-3
CDR3 protein: CASSYSTSGAPLNTGELFF
CDR3 DNA: TGTGCCAGCAGTTACTCGACTAGCGGGGCACCATTGAACACCGGGGAGCTGTTTTTT

CDR3 length: 13
J gene: TRBJ1-6
clone size: -
D gene: -
V gene: TRBV2
CDR3 protein: CTSSGRRLSPLHF
CDR3 DNA: TGTACCAGCAGTGGCCGACGGCTTTCACCCCTCCACTTT

CDR3 length: 17
J gene: TRBJ2-3
clone size: few
D gene: TRBD2
V gene: TRBV4-3
CDR3 protein: CASSRLTSGGPPDTQYF
CDR3 DNA: TGCGCCAGCAGCCGTCTGACTAGCGGGGGGCCACCAGATACGCAGTATTTT

CDR3 length: 17
J gene: TRBJ2-3
clone size: -
D gene: TRBD2
V gene: TRBV7-9
CDR3 protein: CASSSERGPQSTDTQYF
CDR3 DNA: TGTGCCAGCAGCTCCGAGCGGGGGCCCCAAAGCACAGATACGCAGTATTTT

CDR3 length: 15
J gene: TRBJ2-7
clone size: -
D gene: TRBD1
V gene: TRBV5-4
CDR3 protein: CASSQGTGQSYEQYF
CDR3 DNA: TGTGCCAGCAGCCAGGGGACAGGCCAGTCCTACGAGCAGTACTTC

CDR3 length: 15
J gene: TRBJ1-6
clone size: -
D gene: TRBD1
V gene: TRBV9
CDR3 protein: CASSAPGQHNSPLHF
CDR3 DNA: TGTGCCAGCAGCGCGCCGGGACAGCATAATTCACCCCTCCACTTT

CDR3 length: 15
J gene: TRBJ1-5
clone size: -
D gene: -
V gene: TRBV9
CDR3 protein: CASSVGGGQNQPQHF
CDR3 DNA: TGTGCCAGCAGCGTAGGAGGGGGACAAAATCAGCCCCAGCATTTT

CDR3 length: 14
J gene: TRBJ2-7
clone size: -
D gene: -
V gene: TRBV2
CDR3 protein: CASSEEGGYYEQYF
CDR3 DNA: TGTGCCAGCAGTGAAGAGGGTGGGTACTACGAGCAGTACTTC

CDR3 length: 13
J gene: TRBJ1-2
clone size: -
D gene: -
V gene: TRBV27
CDR3 protein: CASSSGVSYGYTF
CDR3 DNA: TGTGCCAGCAGTTCCGGAGTATCCTATGGCTACACCTTC

CDR3 length: 15
J gene: TRBJ1-2
clone size: -
D gene: -
V gene: TRBV6-5
CDR3 protein: CASSYPGENNYGYTF
CDR3 DNA: TGTGCCAGCAGTTACCCCGGAGAGAATAACTATGGCTACACCTTC

CDR3 length: 11
J gene: TRBJ2-2
clone size: -
D gene: -
V gene: TRBV11-3
CDR3 protein: CASTLTGELFF
CDR3 DNA: TGTGCCAGCACCCTAACCGGGGAGCTGTTTTTT

CDR3 length: 15
J gene: TRBJ2-7
clone size: -
D gene: TRBD1
V gene: TRBV3-1
CDR3 protein: CATSTEGQGLNEQYF
CDR3 DNA: TGTGCCACCTCGACGGAGGGACAGGGGTTGAATGAGCAGTACTTC

CDR3 length: 14
J gene: TRBJ2-7
clone size: -
D gene: TRBD1
V gene: TRBV6-1
CDR3 protein: CASSGTGNLYEQYF
CDR3 DNA: TGTGCCAGCAGTGGGACAGGAAATCTTTACGAGCAGTACTTC

CDR3 length: 14
J gene: TRBJ2-5
clone size: many
D gene: -
V gene: TRBV5-1
CDR3 protein: CASSAATGKETQYF
CDR3 DNA: TGCGCCAGCAGCGCGGCGACAGGCAAAGAGACCCAGTACTTC

CDR3 length: 15
J gene: TRBJ2-1
clone size: few
D gene: TRBD2
V gene: TRBV6-5
CDR3 protein: CASSDPGGPYNEQFF
CDR3 DNA: TGTGCCAGCAGTGATCCGGGGGGACCCTACAATGAGCAGTTCTTC

CDR3 length: 15
J gene: TRBJ1-4
clone size: -
D gene: TRBD1
V gene: TRBV5-1
CDR3 protein: CASSFGQAANEKLFF
CDR3 DNA: TGCGCCAGCAGCTTCGGACAGGCAGCTAATGAAAAACTGTTTTTT

CDR3 length: 11
J gene: TRBJ2-5
clone size: -
D gene: TRBD2
V gene: TRBV25-1
CDR3 protein: CASSEYSGKYF
CDR3 DNA: TGTGCCAGCAGTGAATATAGCGGGAAGTACTTC

CDR3 length: 16
J gene: TRBJ2-5
clone size: few
D gene: -
V gene: TRBV5-1
CDR3 protein: CASSLAGLFQQETQYF
CDR3 DNA: TGCGCCAGCAGCTTGGCCGGGCTTTTTCAGCAAGAGACCCAGTACTTC

CDR3 length: 10
J gene: TRBJ2-5
clone size: -
D gene: -
V gene: TRBV21-1
CDR3 protein: CARERGSQYF
CDR3 DNA: TGTGCCAGGGAGCGGGGGTCCCAGTACTTC

CDR3 length: 14
J gene: TRBJ2-2
clone size: -
D gene: -
V gene: TRBV29-1
CDR3 protein: CSVEVGRYTGELFF
CDR3 DNA: TGCAGCGTTGAAGTAGGGAGGTACACCGGGGAGCTGTTTTTT

CDR3 length: 15
J gene: TRBJ2-7
clone size: few
D gene: TRBD2
V gene: TRBV27
CDR3 protein: CASSPLSGAAYEQYF
CDR3 DNA: TGTGCCAGCAGTCCCCTTAGCGGGGCCGCCTACGAGCAGTACTTC

CDR3 length: 16
J gene: TRBJ2-3
clone size: -
D gene: -
V gene: TRBV5-1
CDR3 protein: CASSLQGTSYTDTQYF
CDR3 DNA: TGCGCCAGCAGCTTACAAGGGACCAGCTACACAGATACGCAGTATTTT

CDR3 length: 17
J gene: TRBJ2-1
clone size: few
D gene: TRBD1
V gene: TRBV5-1
CDR3 protein: CASSSSPRTGGLNEQFF
CDR3 DNA: TGCGCCAGCAGCTCTAGCCCCCGGACAGGGGGCTTGAATGAGCAGTTCTTC

CDR3 length: 14
J gene: TRBJ1-2
clone size: -
D gene: -
V gene: TRBV24-1
CDR3 protein: CATSDSSRVGGYTF
CDR3 DNA: TGTGCCACCAGTGATTCCTCACGTGTAGGTGGCTACACCTTC

CDR3 length: 12
J gene: TRBJ1-1
clone size: -
D gene: -
V gene: TRBV29-1
CDR3 protein: CSVVHRGTEAFF
CDR3 DNA: TGCAGCGTTGTACACAGAGGCACTGAAGCTTTCTTT

CDR3 length: 15
J gene: TRBJ1-5
clone size: -
D gene: TRBD1
V gene: TRBV6-1
CDR3 protein: CASSAGTGGVQPQHF
CDR3 DNA: TGTGCCAGCAGCGCCGGGACAGGGGGCGTTCAGCCCCAGCATTTT

CDR3 length: 16
J gene: TRBJ1-2
clone size: -
D gene: -
V gene: TRBV20-1
CDR3 protein: CSARVKGTEANYGYTF
CDR3 DNA: TGCAGTGCTAGGGTGAAAGGGACCGAAGCTAACTATGGCTACACCTTC

CDR3 length: 15
J gene: TRBJ2-7
clone size: -
D gene: TRBD1
V gene: TRBV5-1
CDR3 protein: CASSFTGQSPHEQYF
CDR3 DNA: TGCGCCAGCAGCTTCACGGGACAGTCTCCCCACGAGCAGTACTTC

CDR3 length: 13
J gene: TRBJ1-1
clone size: -
D gene: -
V gene: TRBV18
CDR3 protein: CASSPRAHTEAFF
CDR3 DNA: TGTGCCAGCTCACCACGGGCACACACTGAAGCTTTCTTT

CDR3 length: 14
J gene: TRBJ1-2
clone size: -
D gene: -
V gene: TRBV6-1
CDR3 protein: CASSDTGPLEDYTF
CDR3 DNA: TGTGCCAGCAGTGATACAGGGCCGTTGGAAGACTACACCTTC

CDR3 length: 15
J gene: TRBJ2-5
clone size: -
D gene: -
V gene: TRBV5-1
CDR3 protein: CASSLVGHSQETQYF
CDR3 DNA: TGCGCCAGCAGCTTGGTTGGACACTCCCAAGAGACCCAGTACTTC

CDR3 length: 13
J gene: TRBJ2-1
clone size: -
D gene: -
V gene: TRBV7-3
CDR3 protein: CASSGDFGDEQFF
CDR3 DNA: TGTGCCAGCAGCGGGGACTTCGGAGATGAGCAGTTCTTC